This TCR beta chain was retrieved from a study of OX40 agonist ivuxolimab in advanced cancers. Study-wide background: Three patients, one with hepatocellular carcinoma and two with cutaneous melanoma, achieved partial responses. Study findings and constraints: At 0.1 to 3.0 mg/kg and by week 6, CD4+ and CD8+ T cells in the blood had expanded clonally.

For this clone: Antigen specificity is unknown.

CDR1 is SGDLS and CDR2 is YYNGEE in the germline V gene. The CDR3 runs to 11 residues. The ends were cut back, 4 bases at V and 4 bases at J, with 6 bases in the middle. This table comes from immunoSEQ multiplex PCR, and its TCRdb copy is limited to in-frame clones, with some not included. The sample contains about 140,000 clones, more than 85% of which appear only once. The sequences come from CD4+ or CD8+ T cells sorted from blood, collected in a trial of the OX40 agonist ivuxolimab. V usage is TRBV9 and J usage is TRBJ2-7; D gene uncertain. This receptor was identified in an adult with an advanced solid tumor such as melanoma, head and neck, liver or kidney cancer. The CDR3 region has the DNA TGTGCCAGCAGCACCCAATACGAGCAGTACTTC. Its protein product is CASSTQYEQYF.